Following are 5 T cell receptor beta chains from one sample sequenced in a study of human T cells and chemical hapten exposure. TCRdb independently ran MiXCR on the RACE reads; one entry per CDR3 protein. In the table there are approximately 110,000 distinct CDR3 sequences, less than 45% of which are singletons. Stated time point: patch test 3, about 24 weeks after DPC sensitization. Treatment reported: therapeutic diphenylcyclopropenone sensitization with weekly scalp DPC. This sample comprised whole blood, obtained in connection with sensitization to the hapten diphenylcyclopropenone (DPC). The origin of the receptors is a man in his forties with alopecia areata. Some clones in this sample may be carry-over from other donors' samples.

This chain links TRBV29-1 with TRBJ2-2, with D tentatively TRBD1 or TRBD2 (5 bases each). The germline V gene encodes CDR1 SQVTM and CDR2 ANQGSEA. V shed 7 bases and J shed 3 bases, with 15 bases lying between them. The CDR3 is 14 residues long. CDR3 in DNA: TGCAGCGCCGGGGCTTCAAGTTACACCGGGGAGCTGTTTTTT. Encoded protein: CSAGASSYTGELFF.

The genes are TRBV7-2 and TRBJ1-2, with 8 bases that match TRBD1. J was trimmed by 2 bases and V by 5 bases; bases with no gene match: 10. The CDR3 loop spans 16 amino acids. Germline CDR1 and CDR2: SGHTA and FQGNSA. CDR3 loop: CASSGLRQGRNYGYTF. DNA of the CDR3: TGTGCCAGCAGCGGACTTAGACAGGGGAGAAACTATGGCTACACCTTC. Using reference TRBV7-2 and TRBJ1-2 for the parts outside the CDR3, the full variable domain is GAGVSQSPSNKVTEKGKDVELRCDPISGHTALYWYRQSLGQGLEFLIYFQGNSAPDKSGLPSDRFSAERTGGSVSTLTIQRTQQEDSAVYLCASSGLRQGRNYGYTFGSGTRLTVV.

In nucleotides, the CDR3 is TGCGCCAGCAGCCATGGACTCAGGGGCGGCTATGGCTACACCTTC. It specifies CASSHGLRGGYGYTF. The rearrangement joins TRBV4-3 to TRBJ1-2, with TRBD1 as a possible D gene (6 bases). The CDR3 covers 15 residues. With 3 bases removed from V and 4 bases from J, the gap between germline ends came to 15 bases. Germline V gene sequence: CDR1 LGHNA, CDR2 YSLEER.

V usage is TRBV7-9 and J usage is TRBJ1-1; 8 bases agree with TRBD1. J lost 7 bases, V lost 4 bases, and 2 bases had no gene match. CDR3 length: 12 amino acids. CDR1 SEHNR and CDR2 FQNEAQ come from the germline V gene (reference sequence). The CDR3 loop is CASSSGQGEAFF. The CDR3 nucleotides are TGTGCCAGCAGCTCCGGACAGGGTGAAGCTTTCTTT.

This clonotype was seen ten or more times. The chain couples TRBV6-5 to TRBJ2-7, with D possibly matching TRBD1 (5 bases). The CDR3 contains 16 residues. Trimming took 8 bases from V and 3 from J, leaving 23 bases between them. Germline CDR1 reads MNHEY; CDR2 reads SVGAGI. CDR3: CASPSSTGPAIYEQYV. The CDR3 region has the DNA TGTGCCAGCCCCAGCAGTACAGGACCTGCTATCTACGAGCAGTACGTC.